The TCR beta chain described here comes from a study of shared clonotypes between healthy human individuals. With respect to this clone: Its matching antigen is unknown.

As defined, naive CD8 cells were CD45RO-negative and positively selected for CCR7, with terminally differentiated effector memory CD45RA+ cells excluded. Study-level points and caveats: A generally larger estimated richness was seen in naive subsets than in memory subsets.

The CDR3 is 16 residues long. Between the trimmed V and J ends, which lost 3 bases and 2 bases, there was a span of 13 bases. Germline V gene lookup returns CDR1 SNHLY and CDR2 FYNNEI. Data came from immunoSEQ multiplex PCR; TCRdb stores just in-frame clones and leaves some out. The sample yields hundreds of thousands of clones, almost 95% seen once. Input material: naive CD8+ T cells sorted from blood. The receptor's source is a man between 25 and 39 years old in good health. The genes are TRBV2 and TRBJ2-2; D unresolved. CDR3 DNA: TGTGCCAGCAGTGATTTAGACAATGAAAACACCGGGGAGCTGTTTTTT. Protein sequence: CASSDLDNENTGELFF.